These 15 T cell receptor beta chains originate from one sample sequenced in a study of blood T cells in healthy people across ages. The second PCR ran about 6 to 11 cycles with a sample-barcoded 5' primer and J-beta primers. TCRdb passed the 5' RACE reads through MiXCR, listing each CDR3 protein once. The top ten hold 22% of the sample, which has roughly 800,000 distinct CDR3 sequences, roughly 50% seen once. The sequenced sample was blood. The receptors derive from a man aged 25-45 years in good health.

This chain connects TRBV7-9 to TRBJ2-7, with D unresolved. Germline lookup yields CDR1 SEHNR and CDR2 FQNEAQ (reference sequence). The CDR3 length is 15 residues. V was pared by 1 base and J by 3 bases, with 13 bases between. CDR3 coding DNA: TGTGCCAGCAGCTTAGTCGCCCCGAGGAACTACGAGCAGTACTTC. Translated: CASSLVAPRNYEQYF.

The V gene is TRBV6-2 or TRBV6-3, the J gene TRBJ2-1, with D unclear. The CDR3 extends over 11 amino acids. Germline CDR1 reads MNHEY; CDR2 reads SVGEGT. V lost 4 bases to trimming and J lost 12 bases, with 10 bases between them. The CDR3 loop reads CASSSAWWQFF. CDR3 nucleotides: TGTGCCAGCAGTTCCGCCTGGTGGCAGTTCTTC.

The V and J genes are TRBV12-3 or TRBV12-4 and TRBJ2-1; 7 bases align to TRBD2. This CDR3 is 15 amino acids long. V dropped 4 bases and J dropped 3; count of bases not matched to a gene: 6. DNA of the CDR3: TGTGCCAGCAGTTGGGGGGGGGACTACTACAATGAGCAGTTCTTC. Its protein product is CASSWGGDYYNEQFF.

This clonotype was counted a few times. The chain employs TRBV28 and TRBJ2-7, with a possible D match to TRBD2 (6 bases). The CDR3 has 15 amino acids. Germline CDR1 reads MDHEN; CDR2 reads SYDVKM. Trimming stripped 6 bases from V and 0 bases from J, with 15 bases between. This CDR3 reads CASSVGTASSYEQYF. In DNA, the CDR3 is TGTGCCAGCAGCGTCGGGACTGCGAGCTCCTACGAGCAGTACTTC.

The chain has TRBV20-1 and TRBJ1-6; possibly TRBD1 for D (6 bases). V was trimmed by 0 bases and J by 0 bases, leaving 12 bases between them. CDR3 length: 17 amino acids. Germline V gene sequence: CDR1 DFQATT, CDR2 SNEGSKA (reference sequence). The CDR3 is CSARDRGGSSYNSPLHF. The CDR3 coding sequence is TGCAGTGCTAGAGACAGGGGTGGAAGCTCCTATAATTCACCCCTCCACTTT.

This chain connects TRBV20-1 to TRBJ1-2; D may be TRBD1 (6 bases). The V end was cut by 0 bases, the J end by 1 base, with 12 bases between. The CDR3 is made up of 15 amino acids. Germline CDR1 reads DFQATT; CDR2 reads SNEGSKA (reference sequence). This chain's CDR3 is CSARDRGRINYGYTF. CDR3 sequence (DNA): TGCAGTGCTAGAGACAGGGGCCGAATTAACTATGGCTACACCTTC.

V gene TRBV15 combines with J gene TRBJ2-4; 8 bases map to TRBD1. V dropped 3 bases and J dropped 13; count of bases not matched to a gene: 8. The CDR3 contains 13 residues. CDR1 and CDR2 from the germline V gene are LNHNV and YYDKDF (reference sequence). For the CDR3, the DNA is TGTGCCACCAGCAGTGACAGGGGTATGAAGCAGTACTTC. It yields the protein CATSSDRGMKQYF.

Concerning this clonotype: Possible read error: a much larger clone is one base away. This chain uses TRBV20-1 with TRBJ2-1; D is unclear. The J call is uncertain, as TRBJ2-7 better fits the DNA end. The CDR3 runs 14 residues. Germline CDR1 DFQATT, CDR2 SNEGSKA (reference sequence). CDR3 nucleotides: TGCAGTGCTAGTAATCCGTCGAGTATGGGTGAGCAGTACTTC. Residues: CSASNPSSMGEQYF.

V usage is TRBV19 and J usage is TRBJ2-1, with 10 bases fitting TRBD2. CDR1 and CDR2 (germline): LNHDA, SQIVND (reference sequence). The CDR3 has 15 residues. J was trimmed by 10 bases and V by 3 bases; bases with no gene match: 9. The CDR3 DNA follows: TGTGCCAGTAGTATTGGGAGCGGGAGGGCGAGGGAGCAGTTCTTC. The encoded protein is CASSIGSGRAREQFF.

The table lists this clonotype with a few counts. The CDR3 nucleotides are TGTGCCAGCAGCGAGTACGACAGCCTATTCTACGAGCAGTACTTC. Translated: CASSEYDSLFYEQYF. The chain uses TRBV9 and TRBJ2-7, with TRBD1 as a possible D gene (5 bases). The length of the CDR3 is 15 residues. Germline V CDR1 and CDR2: SGDLS, YYNGEE. V lost 3 bases and J 3 bases, leaving 16 bases between the germline ends.

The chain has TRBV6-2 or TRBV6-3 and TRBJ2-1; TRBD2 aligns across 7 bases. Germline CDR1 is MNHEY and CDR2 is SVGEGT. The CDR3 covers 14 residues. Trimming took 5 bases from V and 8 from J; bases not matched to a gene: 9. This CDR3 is CASSRWDYGDEQFF. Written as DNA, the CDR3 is TGTGCCAGCAGTCGCTGGGACTATGGGGATGAGCAGTTCTTC.

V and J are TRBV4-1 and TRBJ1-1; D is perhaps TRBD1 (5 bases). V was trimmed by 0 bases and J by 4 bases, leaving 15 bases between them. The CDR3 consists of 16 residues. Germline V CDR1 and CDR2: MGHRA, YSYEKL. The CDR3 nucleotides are TGCGCCAGCAGCCAAGAGAGGAGGGGCCGCGGCACTGAAGCTTTCTTT. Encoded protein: CASSQERRGRGTEAFF.

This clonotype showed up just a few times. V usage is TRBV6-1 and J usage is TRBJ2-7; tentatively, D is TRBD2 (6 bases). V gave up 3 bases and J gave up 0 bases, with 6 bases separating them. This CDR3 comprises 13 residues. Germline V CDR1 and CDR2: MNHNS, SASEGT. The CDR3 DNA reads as TGTGCCAGCAGTGAGACTAGCTCCTACGAGCAGTACTTC. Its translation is CASSETSSYEQYF.

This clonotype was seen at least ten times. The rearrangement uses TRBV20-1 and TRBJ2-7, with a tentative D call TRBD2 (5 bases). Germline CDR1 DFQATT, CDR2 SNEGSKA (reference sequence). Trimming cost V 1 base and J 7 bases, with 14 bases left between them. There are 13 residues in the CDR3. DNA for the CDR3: TGCAGTGCTAGAGGCCCAGCTACGGGAGAGCAGTACTTC. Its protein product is CSARGPATGEQYF.

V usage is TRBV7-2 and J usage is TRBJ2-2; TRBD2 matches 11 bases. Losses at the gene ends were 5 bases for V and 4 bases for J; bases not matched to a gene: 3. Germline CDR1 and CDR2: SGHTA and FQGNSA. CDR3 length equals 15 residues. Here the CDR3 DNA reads TGTGCCAGCAGCACTAGCGGGGGCCGCACCGGGGAGCTGTTTTTT. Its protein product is CASSTSGGRTGELFF.